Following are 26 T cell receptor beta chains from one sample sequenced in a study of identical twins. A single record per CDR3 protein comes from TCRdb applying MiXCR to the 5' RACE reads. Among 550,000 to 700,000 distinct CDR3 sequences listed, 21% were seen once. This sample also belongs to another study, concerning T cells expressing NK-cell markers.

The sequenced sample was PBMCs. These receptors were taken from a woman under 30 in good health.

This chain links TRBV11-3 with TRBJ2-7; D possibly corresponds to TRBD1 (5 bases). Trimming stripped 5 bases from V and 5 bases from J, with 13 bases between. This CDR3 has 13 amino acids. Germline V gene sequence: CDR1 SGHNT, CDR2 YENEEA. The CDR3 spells CASSARQSHEQYF. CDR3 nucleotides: TGTGCCAGCAGCGCCAGACAGTCCCACGAGCAGTACTTC.

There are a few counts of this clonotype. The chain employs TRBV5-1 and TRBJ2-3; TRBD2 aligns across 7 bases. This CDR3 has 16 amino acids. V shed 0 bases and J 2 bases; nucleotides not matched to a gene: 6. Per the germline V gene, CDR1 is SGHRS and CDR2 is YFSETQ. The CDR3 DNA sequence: TGCGCCAGCAGCTTGGCCCTCAGCGGGGCCACAGATACGCAGTATTTT. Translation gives CASSLALSGATDTQYF.

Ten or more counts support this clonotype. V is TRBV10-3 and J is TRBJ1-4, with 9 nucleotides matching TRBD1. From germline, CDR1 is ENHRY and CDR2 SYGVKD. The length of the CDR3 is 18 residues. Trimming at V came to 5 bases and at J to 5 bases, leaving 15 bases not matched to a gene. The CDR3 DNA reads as TGTGCCATCAGTCCCCACGAGGGACAGGGAGGACCGAATGAAAAACTGTTTTTT. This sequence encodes CAISPHEGQGGPNEKLFF.

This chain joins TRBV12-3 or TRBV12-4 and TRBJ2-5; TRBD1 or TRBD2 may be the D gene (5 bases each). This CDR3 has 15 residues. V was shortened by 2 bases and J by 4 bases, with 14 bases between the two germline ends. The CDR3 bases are TGTGCCAGCAGTTTACAAGGGGAGATAGGAGAGACCCAGTACTTC. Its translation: CASSLQGEIGETQYF.

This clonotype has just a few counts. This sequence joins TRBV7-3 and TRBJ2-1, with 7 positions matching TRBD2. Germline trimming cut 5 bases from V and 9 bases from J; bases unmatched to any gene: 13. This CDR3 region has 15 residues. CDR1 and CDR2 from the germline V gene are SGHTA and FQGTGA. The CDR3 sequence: CASSPTAGRDGEQFF. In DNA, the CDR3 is TGTGCCAGCAGCCCGACAGCGGGGAGAGACGGTGAGCAGTTCTTC.

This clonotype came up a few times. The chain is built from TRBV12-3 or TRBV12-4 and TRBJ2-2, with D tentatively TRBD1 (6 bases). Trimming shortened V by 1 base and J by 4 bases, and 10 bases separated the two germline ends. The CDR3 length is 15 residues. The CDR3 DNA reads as TGTGCCAGCAGTTTAGGGACAGAGCGCACCGGGGAGCTGTTTTTT. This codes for CASSLGTERTGELFF.

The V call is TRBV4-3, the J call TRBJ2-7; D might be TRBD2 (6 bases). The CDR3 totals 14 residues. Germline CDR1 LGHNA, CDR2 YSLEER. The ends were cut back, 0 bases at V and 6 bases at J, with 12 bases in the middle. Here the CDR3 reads CASSQDIREIEQYF. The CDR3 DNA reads TGCGCCAGCAGCCAAGATATTCGGGAGATCGAGCAGTACTTC.

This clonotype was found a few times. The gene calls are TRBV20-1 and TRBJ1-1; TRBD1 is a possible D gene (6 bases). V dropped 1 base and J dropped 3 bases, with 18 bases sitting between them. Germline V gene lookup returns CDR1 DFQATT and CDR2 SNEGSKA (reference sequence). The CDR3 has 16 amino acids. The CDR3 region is CSARAHRVHGHTEAFF. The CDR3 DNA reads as TGCAGTGCTAGAGCCCACAGGGTGCACGGTCACACTGAAGCTTTCTTT.

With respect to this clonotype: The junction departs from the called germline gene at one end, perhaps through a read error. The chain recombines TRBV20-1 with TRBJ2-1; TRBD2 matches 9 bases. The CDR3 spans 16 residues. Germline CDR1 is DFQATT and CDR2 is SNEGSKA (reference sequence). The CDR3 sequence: CCARAPSGRFGNEQFF. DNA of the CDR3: TGCTGTGCTAGAGCGCCGAGCGGGAGGTTTGGCAATGAGCAGTTCTTC.

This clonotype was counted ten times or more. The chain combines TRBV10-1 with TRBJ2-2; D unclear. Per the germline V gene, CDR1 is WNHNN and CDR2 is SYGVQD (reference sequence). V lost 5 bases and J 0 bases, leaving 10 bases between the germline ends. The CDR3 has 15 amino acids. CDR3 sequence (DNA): TGCGCCAGCAGTCGTGACATGTCGAACACCGGGGAGCTGTTTTTT. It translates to CASSRDMSNTGELFF.

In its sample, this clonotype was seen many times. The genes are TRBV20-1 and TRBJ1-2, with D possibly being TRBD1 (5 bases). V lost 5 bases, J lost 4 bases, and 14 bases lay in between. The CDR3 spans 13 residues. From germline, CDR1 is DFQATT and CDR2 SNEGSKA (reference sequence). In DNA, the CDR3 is TGCAGTGCTCCATCGACAGATCCCTATGGCTACACCTTC. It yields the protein CSAPSTDPYGYTF.

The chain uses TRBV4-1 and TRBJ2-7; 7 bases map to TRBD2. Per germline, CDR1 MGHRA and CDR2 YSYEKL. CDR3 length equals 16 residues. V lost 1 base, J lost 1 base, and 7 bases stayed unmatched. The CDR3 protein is CASSQGLAAGSYEQYF. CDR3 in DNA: TGCGCCAGCAGCCAAGGGCTAGCGGCGGGATCCTACGAGCAGTACTTC.

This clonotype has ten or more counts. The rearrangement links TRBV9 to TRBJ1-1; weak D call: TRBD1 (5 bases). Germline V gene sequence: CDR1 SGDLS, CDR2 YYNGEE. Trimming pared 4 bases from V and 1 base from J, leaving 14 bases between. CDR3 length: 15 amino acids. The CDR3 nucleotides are TGTGCCAGCAGCCCCCGGGACCGACCGAACACTGAAGCTTTCTTT. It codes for CASSPRDRPNTEAFF. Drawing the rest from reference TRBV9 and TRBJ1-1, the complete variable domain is DSGVTQTPKHLITATGQRVTLRCSPRSGDLSVYWYQQSLDQGLQFLIQYYNGEERAKGNILERFSAQQFPDLHSELNLSSLELGDSALYFCASSPRDRPNTEAFFGQGTRLTVV.

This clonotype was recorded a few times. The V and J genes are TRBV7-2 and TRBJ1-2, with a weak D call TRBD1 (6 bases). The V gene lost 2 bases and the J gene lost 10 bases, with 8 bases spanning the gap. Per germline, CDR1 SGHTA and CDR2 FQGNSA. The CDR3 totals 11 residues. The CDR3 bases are TGTGCCAGCAGCTTAAACAGGGCCTACACCTTC. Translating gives CASSLNRAYTF.

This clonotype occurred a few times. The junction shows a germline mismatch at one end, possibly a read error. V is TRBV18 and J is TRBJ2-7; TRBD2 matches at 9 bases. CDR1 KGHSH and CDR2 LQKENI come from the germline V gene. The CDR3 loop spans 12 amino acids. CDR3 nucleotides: TGTGCCAGCTCAGAGCCCAGCGGGGGGTCCGTTTTC. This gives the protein CASSEPSGGSVF.

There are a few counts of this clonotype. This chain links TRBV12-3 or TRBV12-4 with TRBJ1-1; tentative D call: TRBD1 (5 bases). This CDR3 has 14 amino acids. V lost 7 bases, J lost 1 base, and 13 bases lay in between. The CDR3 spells CASTWGGSNTEAFF. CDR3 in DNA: TGTGCCAGCACCTGGGGGGGTTCGAACACTGAAGCTTTCTTT.

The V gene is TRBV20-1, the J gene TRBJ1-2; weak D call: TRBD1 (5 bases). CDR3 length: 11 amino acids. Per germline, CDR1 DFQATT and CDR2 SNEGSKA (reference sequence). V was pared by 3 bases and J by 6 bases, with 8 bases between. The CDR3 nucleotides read TGCAGTGCTAGGGGGGAGGATGGCTACACCTTC. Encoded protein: CSARGEDGYTF.

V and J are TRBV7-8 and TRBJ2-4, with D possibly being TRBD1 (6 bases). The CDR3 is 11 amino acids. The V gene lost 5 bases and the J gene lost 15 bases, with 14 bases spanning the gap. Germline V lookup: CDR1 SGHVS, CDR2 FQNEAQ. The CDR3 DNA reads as TGTGCCAGCAGCGGAACAGGGTCGCCGTACTTC. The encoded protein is CASSGTGSPYF.

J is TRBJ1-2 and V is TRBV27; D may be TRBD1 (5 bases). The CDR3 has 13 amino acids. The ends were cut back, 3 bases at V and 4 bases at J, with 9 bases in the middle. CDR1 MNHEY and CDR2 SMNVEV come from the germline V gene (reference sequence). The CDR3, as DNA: TGTGCCAGCAGTTTCATGAGGGGCTATGGCTACACCTTC. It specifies CASSFMRGYGYTF.

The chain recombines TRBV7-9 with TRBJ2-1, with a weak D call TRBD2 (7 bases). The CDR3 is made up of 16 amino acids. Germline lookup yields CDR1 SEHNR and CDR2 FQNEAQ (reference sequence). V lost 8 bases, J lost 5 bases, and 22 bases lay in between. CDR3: CASQPRGGGRDNEQFF. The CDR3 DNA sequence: TGTGCCAGCCAACCTAGGGGGGGAGGGAGAGACAATGAGCAGTTCTTC.

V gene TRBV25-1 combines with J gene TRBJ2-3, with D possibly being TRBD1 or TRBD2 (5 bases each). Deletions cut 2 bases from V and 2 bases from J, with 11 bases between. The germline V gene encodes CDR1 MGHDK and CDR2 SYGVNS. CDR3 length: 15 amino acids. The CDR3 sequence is CASSEGTSFTDTQYF. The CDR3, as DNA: TGTGCCAGCAGTGAAGGGACCAGCTTCACAGATACGCAGTATTTT.

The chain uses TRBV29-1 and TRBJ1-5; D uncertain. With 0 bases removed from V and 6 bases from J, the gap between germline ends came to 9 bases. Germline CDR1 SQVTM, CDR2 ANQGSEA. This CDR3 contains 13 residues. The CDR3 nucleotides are TGCAGCGTTGAAGAAAGTTCCAGTCAGCCCCAGCATTTT. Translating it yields CSVEESSSQPQHF.

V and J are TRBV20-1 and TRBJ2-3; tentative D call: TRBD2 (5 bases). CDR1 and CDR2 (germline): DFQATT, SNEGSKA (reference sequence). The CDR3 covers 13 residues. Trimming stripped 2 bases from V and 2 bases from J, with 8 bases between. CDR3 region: CSARKRTTDTQYF. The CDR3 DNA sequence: TGCAGTGCTAGAAAGCGGACCACAGATACGCAGTATTTT.

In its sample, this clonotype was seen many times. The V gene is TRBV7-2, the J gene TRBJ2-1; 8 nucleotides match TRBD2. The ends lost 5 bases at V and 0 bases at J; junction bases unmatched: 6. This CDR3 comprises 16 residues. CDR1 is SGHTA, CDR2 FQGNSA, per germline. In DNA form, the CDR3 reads TGTGCCAGCAGCCTAAGACTAGCGAGCTCCTACAATGAGCAGTTCTTC. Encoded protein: CASSLRLASSYNEQFF.

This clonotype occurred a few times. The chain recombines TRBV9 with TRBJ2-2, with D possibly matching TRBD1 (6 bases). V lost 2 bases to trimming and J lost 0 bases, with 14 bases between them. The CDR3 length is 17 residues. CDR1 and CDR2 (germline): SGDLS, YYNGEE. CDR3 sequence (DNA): TGTGCCAGCAGCGTTCATTCGACAGGAGCGAACACCGGGGAGCTGTTTTTT. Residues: CASSVHSTGANTGELFF.

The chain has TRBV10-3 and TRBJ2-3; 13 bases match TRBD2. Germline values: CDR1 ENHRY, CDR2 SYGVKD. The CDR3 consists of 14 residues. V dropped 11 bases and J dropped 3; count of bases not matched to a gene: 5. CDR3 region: CASTSGGHTDTQYF. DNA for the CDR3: TGTGCCTCGACTAGCGGGGGGCATACAGATACGCAGTATTTT.